The 25 T cell receptor beta chains below come from one sample, sequenced in a study of T cells after yellow fever vaccination. TCRdb re-called the 5' RACE reads with MiXCR, one entry per CDR3 protein. This table holds around 500,000 distinct CDR3 sequences, 21% found once. Here the sequenced sample was PBMCs, taken approximately 22 days after the first yellow fever vaccination. The receptors shown here come from a young man who received the YFV17D yellow fever vaccine.

The chain links TRBV6-1 to TRBJ1-1; unclear D gene. V lost 8 bases, J lost 0 bases, and 16 bases lay in between. Germline loops: CDR1 MNHNS, CDR2 SASEGT. The CDR3 has 15 residues. The CDR3 sequence is CASGKGGRLNTEAFF. CDR3 sequence (DNA): TGTGCCAGCGGTAAGGGAGGACGGCTGAACACTGAAGCTTTCTTT.

This clonotype was seen only a few times. V is TRBV21-1 and J is TRBJ1-1. TRBV21-1 constitutes a pseudogene. The CDR3 consists of 12 residues. For the CDR3, the DNA is TGTGCCAGCAGCAAAGAGGACACAGAAGCTTTCTTT. Protein product: CASSKEDTEAFF.

The CDR3 loop is CASSGQGPLSGANVLTF. The DNA of the CDR3 is TGTGCCAGCAGTGGACAGGGGCCCCTCTCTGGGGCCAACGTCCTGACTTTC. The chain carries TRBV2 and TRBJ2-6; TRBD1 matches 8 bases. V was clipped by 4 bases and J by 0 bases; unmatched bases: 5. The V gene's germline CDR1 is SNHLY and CDR2 FYNNEI. The CDR3 spans 17 residues. Complete variable domain (other parts from reference TRBV2 and TRBJ2-6): EPEVTQTPSHQVTQMGQEVILRCVPISNHLYFYWYRQILGQKVEFLVSFYNNEISEKSEIFDDQFSVERPDGSNFTLKIRSTKLEDSAMYFCASSGQGPLSGANVLTFGAGSRLTVL.

The gene calls are TRBV28 and TRBJ2-7, with no clear D. Per the germline V gene, CDR1 is MDHEN and CDR2 is SYDVKM. This CDR3 spans 14 amino acids. V was clipped by 7 bases and J by 2 bases, with 15 bases between them. This chain's CDR3 is CASTHADTPYEQYV. The CDR3 DNA reads TGTGCCAGCACCCACGCAGATACTCCCTACGAGCAGTACGTC.

This clonotype appeared a few times. V usage is TRBV5-6 and J usage is TRBJ1-6, with no clear D. V gave up 6 bases and J gave up 9 bases, with 10 bases separating them. This CDR3 comprises 12 residues. Germline values: CDR1 SGHDT, CDR2 YYEEEE. The CDR3 sequence is CASNLMSSPLHF. The CDR3 DNA sequence: TGTGCCAGCAACCTTATGAGTTCACCCCTCCACTTT.

DNA for the CDR3: TGTGCCAGCAGCTTCGTGGAGAGCCAAGAGACCCAGTACTTC. Protein product: CASSFVESQETQYF. The rearrangement uses TRBV7-9 and TRBJ2-5; D is ambiguous. Germline assignment: CDR1 SEHNR and CDR2 FQNEAQ (reference sequence). The CDR3 is 14 amino acids. Trimming left V 3 bases short and J 1 base short, with 9 bases between.

This clonotype was counted a few times. V and J are TRBV7-7 and TRBJ2-5; tentatively, D is TRBD2 (6 bases). Per germline, CDR1 SSHAT and CDR2 FNYEAQ (reference sequence). The V end was cut by 8 bases, the J end by 1 base, with 11 bases between. There are 13 residues in the CDR3. The CDR3 loop is CASSWGVQETQYF. The DNA for the CDR3 is TGTGCCAGCTCCTGGGGGGTCCAAGAGACCCAGTACTTC. The full variable domain, completed using reference TRBV7-7 and TRBJ2-5, is GAGVSQSPRYKVTKRGQDVTLRCDPISSHATLYWYQQALGQGPEFLTYFNYEAQPDKSGLPSDRFSAERPEGSISTLTIQRTEQRDSAMYRCASSWGVQETQYFGPGTRLLVL.

Concerning this clonotype itself: A junction boundary mismatches the germline segment, possibly from a read error. In nucleotides, the CDR3 is TGTGTCAGCAGGCAATCGAGGACCCTAAAGCGACACGAGCAGTACTTC. It is translated as CVSRQSRTLKRHEQYF. The chain uses TRBV23-1 and TRBJ2-7; D is ambiguous. TRBV23-1 is an open reading frame, and its role is uncertain. This CDR3 has 16 residues.

This clonotype was seen a handful of times. The chain uses TRBV7-2 and TRBJ2-3; 15 positions agree with TRBD2. The V and J ends lost 5 bases and 6 bases, in that order; junction bases with no gene match: 6. In germline, CDR1 is SGHTA, CDR2 FQGNSA. This CDR3 region has 16 residues. The CDR3: CASSPGLAGGRDTQYF. The CDR3 nucleotides read TGTGCCAGCAGCCCTGGACTAGCGGGGGGGCGGGATACGCAGTATTTT.

This clonotype showed up just a few times. In nucleotides, the CDR3 is TGCGCCAGCAGCTTCAGGGGGCACACCGGGGAGCTGTTTTTT. It translates to CASSFRGHTGELFF. The chain couples TRBV5-1 to TRBJ2-2; 8 bases agree with TRBD1. The ends lost 2 bases at V and 3 bases at J; junction bases unmatched: 0. Germline loops: CDR1 SGHRS, CDR2 YFSETQ. The CDR3 spans 14 residues.

This chain links TRBV7-2 with TRBJ2-3; TRBD2 matches 7 bases. There are 14 residues in the CDR3. J lost 4 bases, V lost 5 bases, and 6 bases had no gene match. The germline CDR1 and CDR2 sequences are SGHTA and FQGNSA. CDR3 region: CASSPGLMADTQYF. The CDR3 DNA follows: TGTGCCAGCAGCCCGGGACTAATGGCAGATACGCAGTATTTT. The entire variable domain, with the rest obtained from reference TRBV7-2 and TRBJ2-3, is as follows: GAGVSQSPSNKVTEKGKDVELRCDPISGHTALYWYRQSLGQGLEFLIYFQGNSAPDKSGLPSDRFSAERTGGSVSTLTIQRTQQEDSAVYLCASSPGLMADTQYFGPGTRLTVL.

This clonotype appeared a few times. The chain employs TRBV7-2 and TRBJ1-5; 9 nucleotides align to TRBD1. The CDR3 runs to 15 residues. Germline CDR1 reads SGHTA; CDR2 reads FQGNSA. The trim removed 3 bases at V and 6 bases at J, leaving 6 bases unmatched. The CDR3 DNA reads TGTGCCAGCAGCTTGGGACAGGGTTGGAGTCAGCCCCAGCATTTT. Translating gives CASSLGQGWSQPQHF.

The V call is TRBV5-1, the J call TRBJ1-1; perhaps TRBD1 as D (5 bases). V lost 3 bases and J lost 5, with 11 bases in between. Germline V gene data show CDR1 as SGHRS and CDR2 as YFSETQ. The CDR3 length is 13 residues. CDR3 sequence reads: CASSWTEGTEAFF. As DNA, the CDR3 is TGCGCCAGCAGCTGGACGGAGGGGACTGAAGCTTTCTTT.

The chain carries TRBV2 and TRBJ1-5, with a tentative D call TRBD1 (6 bases). The CDR3 contains 15 residues. Germline V gives CDR1 SNHLY, CDR2 FYNNEI. Trimming removed 3 bases from V and 1 base from J, with 10 bases in between. The CDR3 is CASSEEGGSNQPQHF. The CDR3 DNA reads as TGTGCCAGCAGTGAGGAGGGGGGAAGCAATCAGCCCCAGCATTTT. The complete variable domain, with remaining parts taken from reference TRBV2 and TRBJ1-5, reads EPEVTQTPSHQVTQMGQEVILRCVPISNHLYFYWYRQILGQKVEFLVSFYNNEISEKSEIFDDQFSVERPDGSNFTLKIRSTKLEDSAMYFCASSEEGGSNQPQHFGDGTRLSIL.

This clonotype turned up a few times. This rearrangement joins TRBV5-6 to TRBJ1-5; maybe TRBD1 (6 bases). The CDR3 totals 15 residues. Trimming removed 3 bases from V and 5 bases from J, with 15 bases in between. Germline CDR1 is SGHDT and CDR2 is YYEEEE. The CDR3 loop is CASSSGAVSHQPQHF. CDR3 in DNA: TGTGCCAGCAGCTCGGGGGCAGTCTCGCATCAGCCCCAGCATTTT.

The table lists this clonotype with a few counts. V and J are TRBV9 and TRBJ2-2; 13 bases align to TRBD2. In germline, CDR1 is SGDLS, CDR2 YYNGEE. The CDR3 spans 18 residues. V lost 4 bases to trimming and J lost 0 bases; unmatched junction nucleotides: 6. The CDR3 DNA sequence: TGTGCCAGCAGCCCCCGACTAGCGGGGGGAACGAACACCGGGGAGCTGTTTTTT. As protein: CASSPRLAGGTNTGELFF.

The chain uses TRBV9 and TRBJ2-2, with TRBD1 matching 8 bases. V was pared by 5 bases and J by 0 bases, with 3 bases of the junction left unmatched. The germline V gene encodes CDR1 SGDLS and CDR2 YYNGEE. This CDR3 region has 15 residues. The CDR3 is CASREQGANTGELFF. The CDR3 nucleotides read TGTGCCAGCAGGGAACAGGGGGCGAACACCGGGGAGCTGTTTTTT.

This clonotype was detected only a few times. The chain carries TRBV18 and TRBJ1-2, with D hard to call. Germline CDR1 is KGHSH and CDR2 is LQKENI. The CDR3 loop spans 13 amino acids. Trimming took 3 bases from V and 8 from J, leaving 13 bases between them. The CDR3 is CASSPEREQGYTF. The CDR3 DNA is TGTGCCAGCTCACCCGAAAGGGAACAAGGCTACACCTTC.

This clonotype showed up many times. The chain is built from TRBV20-1 and TRBJ1-5, with D perhaps TRBD1 (5 bases). The V gene's germline CDR1 is DFQATT and CDR2 SNEGSKA (reference sequence). V was clipped by 1 base and J by 3 bases, with 7 bases between them. This CDR3 has 13 residues. CDR3 in DNA: TGCAGTGCTAGAGGACAGTACAATCAGCCCCAGCATTTT. This codes for CSARGQYNQPQHF.

The J gene is TRBJ2-7, the V gene TRBV19; TRBD1 might be the D (5 bases). CDR3 length: 14 amino acids. V lost 8 bases and J lost 3, with 17 bases in between. CDR1 LNHDA and CDR2 SQIVND come from the germline V gene (reference sequence). The CDR3 here is CASRVLLDIYEQYV. CDR3 bases: TGTGCCAGTCGGGTCCTTTTGGACATCTACGAGCAGTACGTC.

The J gene is TRBJ1-4, the V gene TRBV4-3; possible D gene TRBD1, 5 bases. This CDR3 comprises 16 residues. V was pared by 1 base and J by 8 bases, with 17 bases between. The V gene's germline CDR1 is LGHNA and CDR2 YSLEER. The CDR3 loop is CASSQGVGVSQEKLFF. CDR3 DNA: TGCGCCAGCAGCCAAGGAGTAGGGGTTTCACAAGAAAAACTGTTTTTT.

This clonotype was counted only a few times. This chain uses TRBV20-1 with TRBJ1-3, with unresolved D. This CDR3 has 12 amino acids. V was trimmed by 5 bases and J by 4 bases, leaving 9 bases between them. Germline lookup yields CDR1 DFQATT and CDR2 SNEGSKA (reference sequence). CDR3 in DNA: TGCAGTGCTCAAGGGTCGGGAAACACCATATATTTT. Translating it yields CSAQGSGNTIYF.

This clonotype was seen only a few times. The rearrangement uses TRBV7-9 and TRBJ2-7, with a weak D call TRBD1 (6 bases). Trimming removed 1 base at V and 6 bases at J, with 7 bases between. Germline assignment: CDR1 SEHNR and CDR2 FQNEAQ (reference sequence). CDR3 length: 12 residues. CDR3 nucleotides: TGTGCCAGCAGCTTAGAAGGGGGCGAGCAGTACGTC. Amino acids: CASSLEGGEQYV.

This clonotype has only one observation. The chain links TRBV9 to TRBJ1-3, with TRBD1 as a possible D gene (5 bases). Trimming removed 3 bases from V and 0 bases from J, with 16 bases in between. The CDR3 is 17 residues long. Germline CDR1 reads SGDLS; CDR2 reads YYNGEE. The DNA of the CDR3 is TGTGCCAGCAGCGAGGGACTGGACACCCTCTCTGGAAACACCATATATTTT. Amino acid sequence: CASSEGLDTLSGNTIYF.

CDR3 residues: CASSFQVGSPLHF. The CDR3 DNA follows: TGTGCCAGCAGTTTTCAGGTTGGCTCACCCCTCCACTTT. The genes are TRBV27 and TRBJ1-6; no reliable D call. The V end was cut by 3 bases, the J end by 10 bases, with 10 bases between. CDR1 MNHEY and CDR2 SMNVEV come from the germline V gene (reference sequence). The CDR3 contains 13 residues.